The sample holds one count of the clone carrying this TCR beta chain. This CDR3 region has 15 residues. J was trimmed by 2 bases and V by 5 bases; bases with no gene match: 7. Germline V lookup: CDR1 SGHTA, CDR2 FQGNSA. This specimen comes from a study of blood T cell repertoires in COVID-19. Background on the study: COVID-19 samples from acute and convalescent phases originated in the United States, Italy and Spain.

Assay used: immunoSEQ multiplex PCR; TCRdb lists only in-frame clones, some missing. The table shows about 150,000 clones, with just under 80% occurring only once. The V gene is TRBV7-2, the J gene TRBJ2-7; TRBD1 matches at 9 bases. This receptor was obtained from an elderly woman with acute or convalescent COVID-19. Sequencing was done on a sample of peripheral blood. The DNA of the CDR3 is TGTGCCAGCAGCGGGGGACAGGGTAATCCCTACGAGCAGTACTTC. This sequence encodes CASSGGQGNPYEQYF.